The source of this T cell receptor beta chain is a study of T cells in Graves' hyperthyroidism and ophthalmopathy. Study information: Peripheral blood samples were taken at initial diagnosis, prior to any treatment.

Researchers amplified the TCR beta CDR3 regions from RNA transcripts. HTBI primers drove first-round RT-PCR of the TCR CDR3. TCRdb processed the multiplex PCR reads anew with MiXCR; each CDR3 protein has one entry. The sample comprises hundreds of thousands of distinct CDR3 sequences, almost 25% of which are singletons, and about a third rests with the top ten. On this clonotype itself: Antigen specificity is unknown.

Study findings and constraints: Prediction of ophthalmopathy progression came a median roughly 6.4 months pre-onset.

The source material was blood. The source of this sequence is a middle-aged woman with Graves' ophthalmopathy.

CDR3 coding DNA: TGTGCCAGCAAGGGGACAGTTAATTCACCCCTCCACTTT. Amino acids: CASKGTVNSPLHF. The chain uses TRBV6-1 and TRBJ1-6; 7 bases align to TRBD1. The CDR3 runs 13 residues. Trimming took 7 bases from V and 6 from J; bases not matched to a gene: 3. CDR1 is MNHNS and CDR2 is SASEGT in the germline V gene.